This TCR beta chain was captured by sequencing in a study of T cells in Graves' hyperthyroidism and ophthalmopathy. V was clipped by 0 bases and J by 4 bases, with 9 bases between them. The CDR3 totals 14 residues. Looked up from germline, CDR1 is MGHRA and CDR2 is YSYEKL. Clinicians diagnosed patients from clinical symptoms, serum thyroxine and TRAb, thyroid ultrasound and orbital computed tomography. Extraction of PBMCs used 8 to 10 ml of fresh peripheral blood. Study-wide results and limits: The model foresaw ophthalmopathy a median roughly 6 months prior to onset.

Amplified TCR beta CDR3 regions derived from RNA transcripts. During a first-round RT-PCR of the TCR CDR3, the HTBI primer set was used. In TCRdb, the multiplex PCR reads were re-called with MiXCR into one record per CDR3 protein. The table records hundreds of thousands of distinct CDR3 sequences, about a sixth of them present only once. About this clonotype itself: Antigen: not known.

Input material: blood. This receptor was identified in a woman aged 18-29 years with Graves' hyperthyroidism. The rearrangement uses TRBV4-1 and TRBJ1-2; D is undetermined. The CDR3 loop reads CASSQDPGPYGYTF. The CDR3 DNA follows: TGCGCCAGCAGCCAAGATCCCGGGCCCTATGGCTACACCTTC.